The clone carrying this T cell receptor beta chain appeared a few times. Its antigen remains unknown. The CDR3 extends over 15 amino acids. The V and J ends lost 5 bases and 6 bases, in that order; junction bases with no gene match: 8. The germline gives CDR1 SEHNR, CDR2 FQNEAQ (reference sequence). The data originate from a study of identical twins. General study results and limits: Sequences that were beta out-of-frame showed weaker excess twin sharing.

TCRdb reprocessed the 5' RACE reads via MiXCR and lists one record per CDR3 protein. The table lists hundreds of thousands of distinct CDR3 sequences, more than 9% of them singletons. This sample was also put to use in a study of yellow fever vaccine responses in identical twins. That paper notes: On the reported evidence, twins' vaccine T cell responses seemed partly convergent and partly personalized.

The sample consisted of PBMCs. V is TRBV7-9 and J is TRBJ2-1; 9 nucleotides match TRBD2. This clonotype was obtained from a woman aged 18-29 years in good health. The CDR3 DNA reads as TGTGCCAGCAGCCTTGGGACTAGCCCCAGCAATGAGCAGTTCTTC. Amino acids: CASSLGTSPSNEQFF.